Listed below are T cell receptor beta chains from one sample, sequenced in a study of cytomegalovirus exposure and HLA in healthy donors. Only in-frame clones appear in the TCRdb table, and some are missing; sequencing was by immunoSEQ multiplex PCR. Here the sample spans over 150,000 clones, about four fifths being singletons. The sequenced sample was PBMCs. The receptors shown here come from a male donor in good health and CMV-seropositive. The CDR3 runs from the conserved cysteine through the conserved F or W. A D gene is named only where the DNA matches it firmly. Size tells how often a clone was seen (once, few, many) or the class of an expanded clone, and some rows leave it out.

D gene	clone size	V gene	J gene	CDR3 protein	CDR3 DNA
NA	few	TRBV19	TRBJ1-4	CASSEGQGEKLFF	TGTGCCAGTAGTGAGGGACAAGGCGAAAAACTGTTTTTT
TRBD1	NA	TRBV15	TRBJ2-7	CATDRDRGHEQYF	TGTGCCACCGACCGGGACAGGGGACACGAGCAGTACTTC
NA	NA	TRBV4-1	TRBJ1-1	CASSHGDTEAFF	TGCGCCAGCAGCCACGGAGACACTGAAGCTTTCTTT
NA	NA	TRBV15	TRBJ2-7	CATSRDSEGLYVQYF	TGTGCCACCAGCAGAGATTCGGAGGGGCTCTACGTGCAGTACTTC
TRBD1	NA	TRBV6-5	TRBJ2-5	CASSLSTGTRETQYF	TGTGCCAGCAGTCTATCGACAGGGACCCGAGAGACCCAGTACTTC
NA	NA	TRBV5-1	TRBJ2-3	CASSSTAIFVTDTQYF	TGCGCCAGCAGCTCTACAGCTATCTTCGTCACAGATACGCAGTATTTT
NA	NA	TRBV28	TRBJ1-1	CASSFLSGGEGEAFF	TGTGCCAGCAGTTTCCTGAGCGGGGGAGAGGGTGAAGCTTTCTTT
NA	NA	TRBV5-6	TRBJ1-4	CASSLGTRPNEKLFF	TGTGCCAGCAGCTTGGGTACGCGGCCTAATGAAAAACTGTTTTTT
TRBD1	once	TRBV19	TRBJ1-4	CASSVTGSNEKLFF	TGTGCCAGTAGTGTGACAGGGTCAAATGAAAAACTGTTTTTT
NA	NA	TRBV30	TRBJ2-5	CAWSVFDTETQYF	TGTGCCTGGAGTGTGTTTGACACAGAGACCCAGTACTTC
NA	NA	TRBV7-9	TRBJ2-7	CASSFSSYEQYF	TGTGCCAGCAGCTTTAGCAGCTACGAGCAGTACTTC
NA	NA	TRBV4-2	TRBJ2-7	CASSHPGEDAYEQYF	TGTGCCAGCAGCCACCCAGGCGAAGATGCCTACGAGCAGTACTTC
NA	NA	TRBV20-1	TRBJ1-2	CSARDGQYTF	TGCAGTGCTAGGGACGGACAATATACCTTC
NA	NA	TRBV5-1	TRBJ1-1	CASGPAGDTEAFF	TGCGCCAGCGGCCCCGCGGGCGACACTGAAGCTTTCTTT
TRBD1	NA	TRBV6-1	TRBJ2-7	CASSRDRVTYEQYF	TGTGCCAGCAGCCGGGACAGGGTGACCTACGAGCAGTACTTC
TRBD2	NA	TRBV7-9	TRBJ2-7	CASSWGAGAGGVYEQYF	TGTGCCAGCAGCTGGGGGGCCGGGGCGGGGGGGGTCTACGAGCAGTACTTC
TRBD1	NA	TRBV7-2	TRBJ1-1	CATGGDRGARTEAFF	TGTGCCACCGGGGGGGACAGGGGCGCGAGGACTGAAGCTTTCTTT
TRBD1	NA	TRBV9	TRBJ1-1	CASSPRDRDRLFYTEAFF	TGTGCCAGCAGCCCAAGGGACCGGGACAGACTTTTCTACACTGAAGCTTTCTTT
TRBD1	NA	TRBV5-6	TRBJ2-5	CASSGQGAETQYF	TGTGCCAGCAGCGGACAGGGGGCGGAGACCCAGTACTTC
TRBD1	once	TRBV4-1	TRBJ1-1	CASSPRDRVREAFF	TGCGCCAGCAGCCCCAGGGACAGGGTCAGAGAAGCTTTCTTT
NA	NA	TRBV11-2	TRBJ1-2	CASSPSLGFYGYTF	TGTGCCAGCAGCCCCTCCCTCGGTTTCTATGGCTACACCTTC
NA	NA	TRBV9	TRBJ1-2	CASSVAANYGYTF	TGTGCCAGCAGCGTAGCGGCTAACTATGGCTACACCTTC
NA	NA	TRBV2	TRBJ1-6	CASSELQGVPLHF	TGTGCCAGCAGTGAACTACAGGGAGTACCCCTCCACTTT
TRBD1	NA	TRBV4-2	TRBJ1-2	CASSQDLRPTGSDYGYTF	TGTGCCAGCAGCCAAGATCTAAGACCGACAGGGTCTGACTATGGCTACACCTTC
TRBD2	NA	TRBV30	TRBJ2-2	CAWSGTSIAGELFF	TGTGCCTGGTCAGGGACTAGCATTGCCGGGGAGCTGTTTTTT
TRBD1	NA	TRBV7-6	TRBJ1-3	CASSLTPGTGQNTIYF	TGTGCCAGCAGCTTGACACCCGGGACAGGGCAGAACACCATATATTTT
NA	once	TRBV7-3	TRBJ2-2	CASSLQGTWGGELFF	TGTGCCAGCAGCTTACAGGGGACGTGGGGCGGGGAGCTGTTTTTT
NA	NA	TRBV29-1	TRBJ2-7	CSVEWQGSGEQYF	TGCAGCGTTGAATGGCAGGGGTCCGGGGAGCAGTACTTC
NA	NA	TRBV25-1	TRBJ2-7	CASRGSLFSYEQYF	TGTGCCAGCAGAGGGAGCCTATTCTCCTACGAGCAGTACTTC
NA	NA	TRBV6-1	TRBJ1-1	CASSELGGVTEAFF	TGTGCCAGCAGTGAACTAGGGGGGGTCACTGAAGCTTTCTTT
NA	once	TRBV10-3	TRBJ1-1	CAISDPASTEAFF	TGTGCCATCAGTGACCCCGCGAGCACTGAAGCTTTCTTT